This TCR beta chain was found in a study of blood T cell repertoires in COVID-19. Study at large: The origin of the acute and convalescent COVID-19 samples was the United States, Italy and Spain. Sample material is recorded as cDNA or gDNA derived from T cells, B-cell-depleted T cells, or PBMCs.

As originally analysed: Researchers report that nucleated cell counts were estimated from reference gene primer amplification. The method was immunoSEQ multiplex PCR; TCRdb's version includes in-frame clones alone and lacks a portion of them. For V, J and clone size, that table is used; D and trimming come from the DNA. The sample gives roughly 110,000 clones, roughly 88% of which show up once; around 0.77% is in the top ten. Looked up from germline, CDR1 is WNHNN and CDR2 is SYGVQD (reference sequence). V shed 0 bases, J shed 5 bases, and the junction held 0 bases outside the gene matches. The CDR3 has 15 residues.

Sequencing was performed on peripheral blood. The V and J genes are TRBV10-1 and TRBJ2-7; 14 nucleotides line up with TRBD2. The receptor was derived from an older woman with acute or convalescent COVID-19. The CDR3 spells CASSESGLAGDEQYF. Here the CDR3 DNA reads TGCGCCAGCAGTGAGTCGGGACTAGCGGGAGACGAGCAGTACTTC.